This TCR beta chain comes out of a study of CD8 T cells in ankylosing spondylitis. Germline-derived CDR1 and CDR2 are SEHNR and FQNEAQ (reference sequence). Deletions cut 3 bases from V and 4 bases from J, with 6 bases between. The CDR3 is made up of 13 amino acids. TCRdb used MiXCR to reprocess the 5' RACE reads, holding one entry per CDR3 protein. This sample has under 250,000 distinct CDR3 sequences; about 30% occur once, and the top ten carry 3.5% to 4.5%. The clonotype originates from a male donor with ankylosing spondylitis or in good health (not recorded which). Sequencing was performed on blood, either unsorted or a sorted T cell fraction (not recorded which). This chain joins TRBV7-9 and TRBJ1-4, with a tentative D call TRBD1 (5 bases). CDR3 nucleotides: TGTGCCAGCAGCTTCGACAGTAATGAAAAACTGTTTTTT. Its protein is CASSFDSNEKLFF.